The next 9 T cell receptor beta chains were all read from a single sample in a study of blood T cell repertoires in COVID-19. Sequencing used immunoSEQ multiplex PCR; TCRdb keeps in-frame clones, though not all of them. The repertoire has some 270,000 clones, about 85% of them found once; the top ten carry roughly 0.87%. The material sequenced was peripheral blood. These receptor sequences come from a human donor with COVID-19, enrolled during active disease. The donor label of this sample is uncertain.

The V call is TRBV9, the J call TRBJ1-3, with D unclear. Germline V gene data show CDR1 as SGDLS and CDR2 as YYNGEE. The CDR3 loop spans 17 amino acids. V was trimmed by 3 bases and J by 0 bases, leaving 16 bases between them. The CDR3 DNA reads as TGTGCCAGCAGCGCGGTAGCAGAGACGAGCTCTGGAAACACCATATATTTT. Amino acids: CASSAVAETSSGNTIYF.

This rearrangement joins TRBV7-9 to TRBJ2-1, with a weak D call TRBD1 (5 bases). The CDR3 length is 15 residues. CDR1 and CDR2 from the germline V gene are SEHNR and FQNEAQ (reference sequence). V lost 1 base to trimming and J lost 10 bases, with 17 bases between them. In DNA, the CDR3 is TGTGCCAGCAGCTTAGGGGGTTTGACAGTACCAGAGCAGTTCTTC. Protein product: CASSLGGLTVPEQFF.

This clone came up once. The chain uses TRBV19 and TRBJ2-7, with TRBD2 matching 8 bases. Germline CDR1 is LNHDA and CDR2 is SQIVND (reference sequence). This CDR3 has 12 amino acids. J gave up 6 bases and V 3 bases, and 1 base lay outside the gene matches. DNA for the CDR3: TGTGCCAGTAGTATCCGGGAGGGCGAGCAGTACTTC. This gives the protein CASSIREGEQYF.

J is TRBJ1-5 and V is TRBV6-5; 9 bases agree with TRBD1. Trimming removed 7 bases from V and 4 bases from J; junction bases left unmatched: 8. Per the germline V gene, CDR1 is MNHEY and CDR2 is SVGAGI. This CDR3 region has 15 residues. In nucleotides, the CDR3 is TGTGCCAGCATACTACAGGGGGCTCGGAATCAGCCCCAGCATTTT. Translated: CASILQGARNQPQHF.

This clone was recorded once. This rearrangement joins TRBV7-9 to TRBJ1-6; D ambiguous. Germline V gene lookup returns CDR1 SEHNR and CDR2 FQNEAQ (reference sequence). The V gene lost 1 base and the J gene lost 12 bases, with 7 bases spanning the gap. There are 12 residues in the CDR3. CDR3 sequence: CASSLDAGPLHF. CDR3 DNA: TGTGCCAGCAGCTTAGATGCGGGACCCCTCCACTTT.

This chain joins TRBV7-3 and TRBJ2-3; 13 bases agree with TRBD2. Per germline, CDR1 SGHTA and CDR2 FQGTGA. The V gene end was trimmed by 5 bases and the J gene end by 3 bases; junction bases not matched to a gene: 11. The CDR3 is 18 residues long. As DNA, the CDR3 is TGTGCCAGCAGCGTCACTAGCGGGAGGGCCACCGTGACAGATACGCAGTATTTT. Amino acids: CASSVTSGRATVTDTQYF.

J is TRBJ2-1 and V is TRBV30, with TRBD1 matching 7 bases. The CDR3 has 14 amino acids. The germline V gene encodes CDR1 GTSNPN and CDR2 SVGIG (reference sequence). The ends lost 3 bases at V and 8 bases at J; junction bases unmatched: 10. Here the CDR3 reads CAWSRGLQGDEQFF. The CDR3 region has the DNA TGTGCCTGGAGCCGGGGCCTCCAGGGGGATGAGCAGTTCTTC.

The chain has TRBV28 and TRBJ1-3; 7 positions agree with TRBD1. The V and J ends lost 6 bases and 1 base, in that order; junction bases with no gene match: 3. The CDR3 length is 14 residues. CDR1 is MDHEN and CDR2 is SYDVKM in the germline V gene. Here the CDR3 reads CASRTTGSGNTIYF. CDR3 DNA sequence: TGTGCCAGCAGAACGACAGGGTCTGGAAACACCATATATTTT.

This chain links TRBV6-5 with TRBJ2-1, with 11 bases fitting TRBD2. V shed 6 bases and J 10 bases; nucleotides not matched to a gene: 8. This CDR3 has 14 amino acids. Germline CDR1 and CDR2: MNHEY and SVGAGI. The CDR3 nucleotides are TGTGCCAGCAGATCCGGGACTAGCGGACTAGAGCAGTTCTTC. Protein product: CASRSGTSGLEQFF.